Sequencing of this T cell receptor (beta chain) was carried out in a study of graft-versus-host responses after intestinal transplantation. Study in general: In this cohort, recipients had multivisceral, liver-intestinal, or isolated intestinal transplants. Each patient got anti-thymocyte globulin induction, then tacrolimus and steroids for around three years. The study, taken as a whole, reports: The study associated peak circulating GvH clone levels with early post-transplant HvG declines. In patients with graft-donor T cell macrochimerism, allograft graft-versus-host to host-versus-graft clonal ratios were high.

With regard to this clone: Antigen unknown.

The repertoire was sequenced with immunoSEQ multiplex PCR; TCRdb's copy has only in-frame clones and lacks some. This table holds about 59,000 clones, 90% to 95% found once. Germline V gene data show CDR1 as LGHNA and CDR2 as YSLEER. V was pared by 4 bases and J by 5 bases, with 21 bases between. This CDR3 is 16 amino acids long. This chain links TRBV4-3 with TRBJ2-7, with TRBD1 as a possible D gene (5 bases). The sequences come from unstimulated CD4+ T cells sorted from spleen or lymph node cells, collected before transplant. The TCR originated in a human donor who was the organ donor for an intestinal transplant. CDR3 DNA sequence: TGCGCCAGCAGCCGAGAGCTATCCCCCTTCAGGGACGAGCAGTACTTC. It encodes CASSRELSPFRDEQYF.